This entry lists 21 T cell receptor beta chains sequenced from one sample in a study of patients and donors after allogeneic stem cell transplantation. TCRdb redid the calling of the RT-PCR reads with MiXCR, one entry per CDR3 protein. The sample shows about 410,000 distinct CDR3 sequences, more than 15% of them seen only once. Input material: blood, either unsorted or a sorted T cell fraction (not recorded which). These receptors were collected from a human donor who was either an allogeneic HSCT recipient or a stem cell or donor lymphocyte infusion donor (not recorded which). It is not recorded whose cells these are; they may come from a transplant donor.

The chain recombines TRBV6-1 with TRBJ1-2; 8 bases agree with TRBD1. The length of the CDR3 is 15 residues. Germline V gene sequence: CDR1 MNHNS, CDR2 SASEGT. V trimming: 3 bases; J trimming: 6 bases; junction bases outside the gene matches: 9. The CDR3 reads CASSEQGAGFHGYTF. In nucleotides, the CDR3 is TGTGCCAGCAGTGAGCAGGGGGCAGGCTTTCATGGCTACACCTTC.

The chain carries TRBV18 and TRBJ2-7, with D unclear. The length of the CDR3 is 13 residues. V dropped 3 bases and J dropped 5 bases, with 11 bases sitting between them. The germline V gene has CDR1 KGHSH and CDR2 LQKENI. The CDR3 DNA reads TGTGCCAGCTCACCCCTCAAAGTCCACGAGCAGTACTTC. Protein: CASSPLKVHEQYF.

There are a few counts of this clonotype. This rearrangement joins TRBV2 to TRBJ2-6; 12 nucleotides agree with TRBD2. The CDR3 loop spans 19 amino acids. In germline, CDR1 is SNHLY, CDR2 FYNNEI. The V and J ends lost 5 bases and 0 bases, in that order; junction bases with no gene match: 8. The CDR3 region has the DNA TGTGCCAGCAGTAACCCGGGACTAGCGGGTATCTCTGGGGCCAACGTCCTGACTTTC. Translation gives CASSNPGLAGISGANVLTF.

The chain is built from TRBV5-8 and TRBJ1-4; perhaps TRBD1 as D (6 bases). V lost 2 bases to trimming and J lost 8 bases, with 13 bases between them. This CDR3 contains 14 residues. Germline V gene sequence: CDR1 SGHTS, CDR2 YDEGEE. CDR3 region: CASSFFWGREKLFF. The DNA of the CDR3 is TGTGCCAGCAGCTTTTTCTGGGGGCGGGAAAAACTGTTTTTT.

The gene calls are TRBV29-1 and TRBJ2-7; 8 nucleotides agree with TRBD2. This CDR3 contains 15 residues. V gave up 7 bases and J gave up 3 bases; unmatched junction bases: 14. The germline V gene encodes CDR1 SQVTM and CDR2 ANQGSEA. The CDR3 DNA sequence: TGCAGCGCGGGCTCCTGGGTAGCGGGAAGCTACGAGCAGTACTTC. It is translated as CSAGSWVAGSYEQYF.

The rearrangement uses TRBV12-3 or TRBV12-4 and TRBJ1-6, with D tentatively TRBD1 (6 bases). This CDR3 region has 15 residues. The germline V and J ends were trimmed by 1 base and 10 bases, with 14 bases remaining between them. CDR3 sequence reads: CASSLVSQGPSPLHF. In nucleotides, the CDR3 is TGTGCCAGCAGTTTAGTGTCACAGGGTCCATCACCCCTCCACTTT.

A few counts support this clonotype. The chain joins TRBV5-1 to TRBJ1-1; perhaps TRBD1 as D (6 bases). The germline V gene has CDR1 SGHRS and CDR2 YFSETQ. The ends were cut back, 1 base at V and 1 base at J, with 11 bases in the middle. The CDR3 has 15 amino acids. The CDR3 is CASSLSGDKNTEAFF. The CDR3 bases are TGCGCCAGCAGCTTGTCGGGGGACAAGAACACTGAAGCTTTCTTT.

This clonotype was found a few times. This chain connects TRBV12-3 or TRBV12-4 to TRBJ1-2; D is uncertain. CDR3 length: 15 residues. The V end lost 4 bases, the J end lost 4 bases, and 16 bases lay between the germline ends. The CDR3 DNA is TGTGCCAGCAGTTCTCGCAGCCGTTCCAGCTATGGCTACACCTTC. Translating gives CASSSRSRSSYGYTF.

The chain joins TRBV11-1 to TRBJ1-4; D perhaps matches TRBD1 (6 bases). Germline CDR1 and CDR2: SGHAT and FQDESV (reference sequence). The CDR3 has 18 amino acids. V was trimmed by 1 base and J by 0 bases, leaving 15 bases between them. The CDR3 nucleotides are TGTGCCAGCAGCTTAGAGTTCGACAGGCAACCAACTAATGAAAAACTGTTTTTT. This gives the protein CASSLEFDRQPTNEKLFF.

V and J are TRBV3-1 and TRBJ2-4; D may be TRBD2 (5 bases). Germline CDR1 is LGHDT and CDR2 is YNNKEL (reference sequence). The CDR3 runs 16 residues. Trimming shortened V by 3 bases and J by 1 base, and 13 bases separated the two germline ends. The CDR3 here is CASSQAPSGAKNIQYF. The CDR3, as DNA: TGTGCCAGCAGCCAGGCACCATCGGGGGCCAAAAACATTCAGTACTTC.

The CDR3 DNA is TGCAGTGCTAGGGGGGAGCGGGAGATTGTCAATGAGCAGTTCTTC. Its translation is CSARGEREIVNEQFF. The chain recombines TRBV20-1 with TRBJ2-1; 8 bases are shared with TRBD2. V shed 3 bases, J shed 6 bases, and the junction held 10 bases outside the gene matches. The CDR3 runs to 15 residues. Germline-derived CDR1 and CDR2 are DFQATT and SNEGSKA (reference sequence).

V usage is TRBV6-1 and J usage is TRBJ2-3; 8 nucleotides align to TRBD2. The CDR3 has 15 residues. Trimming removed 3 bases from V and 4 bases from J; junction bases left unmatched: 6. From germline, CDR1 is MNHNS and CDR2 SASEGT. The CDR3 loop reads CASSEGGRRADTQYF. CDR3 in DNA: TGTGCCAGCAGTGAGGGCGGGAGGAGGGCAGATACGCAGTATTTT.

This clonotype was seen more than once but under ten times. The chain recombines TRBV24-1 with TRBJ1-2, with D possibly matching TRBD1 (5 bases). The V and J ends lost 3 bases and 2 bases respectively, with 9 bases between them. Germline loops: CDR1 KGHDR, CDR2 SFDVKD. The CDR3 runs 14 residues. The CDR3 DNA reads TGTGCCACCAGTGATCCCGACAGAAACTATGGCTACACCTTC. Its translation: CATSDPDRNYGYTF.

This chain uses TRBV4-1 with TRBJ2-7; D could derive from TRBD1 or TRBD2 (5 bases each). V gave up 2 bases and J gave up 7 bases, with 12 bases separating them. The CDR3 has 13 amino acids. Germline CDR1 MGHRA, CDR2 YSYEKL. The CDR3 DNA sequence: TGCGCCAGCAGCCAATACGATTGGGGGGAGCAGTACTTC. Protein: CASSQYDWGEQYF.

V is TRBV4-1 and J is TRBJ1-1; a weak D match, TRBD1 (6 bases). Germline assignment: CDR1 MGHRA and CDR2 YSYEKL. Between the trimmed V and J ends, which lost 0 bases and 10 bases, there was a span of 9 bases. The length of the CDR3 is 12 residues. The CDR3 is CASSQERGGAFF. The CDR3 DNA sequence: TGCGCCAGCAGCCAAGAAAGGGGGGGAGCTTTCTTT.

This clonotype was recorded at least ten times. The V gene is TRBV18, the J gene TRBJ1-2, with 8 bases matching TRBD1. The CDR3 is made up of 13 amino acids. The germline V gene encodes CDR1 KGHSH and CDR2 LQKENI. V trimming: 3 bases; J trimming: 3 bases; junction bases outside the gene matches: 0. The CDR3 DNA sequence: TGTGCCAGCTCACCGGGACAGGACTATGGCTACACCTTC. This sequence encodes CASSPGQDYGYTF.

This chain connects TRBV2 to TRBJ2-7; D uncertain. This CDR3 is built from 12 residues. Trimming left V 2 bases short and J 2 bases short, with 4 bases between. Per the germline V gene, CDR1 is SNHLY and CDR2 is FYNNEI. The CDR3 protein is CASSEQAYEQYF. In DNA form, the CDR3 reads TGTGCCAGCAGTGAACAGGCCTACGAGCAGTACTTC.

This clonotype occurred a few times. The V gene is TRBV11-2, the J gene TRBJ1-5; TRBD1 agrees at 10 bases. The CDR3 runs to 17 residues. The germline V gene encodes CDR1 SGHAT and CDR2 FQNNGV. After removal of 1 base from V and 6 bases from J, the junction contained 9 bases not matched to a gene. The CDR3 DNA reads TGTGCCAGCAGCTTAGCCGCGACAGGGGGCTATCGTCAGCCCCAGCATTTT. Amino acids: CASSLAATGGYRQPQHF.

V and J are TRBV7-9 and TRBJ2-1; D ambiguous. CDR3 size: 14 residues. Germline CDR1 and CDR2: SEHNR and FQNEAQ (reference sequence). The V end was cut by 1 base, the J end by 2 bases, with 6 bases between. The chain's CDR3 is CASSLDQPYNEQFF. CDR3 sequence (DNA): TGTGCCAGCAGCTTAGACCAGCCCTACAATGAGCAGTTCTTC.

This clonotype was observed a few times. This rearrangement joins TRBV11-2 to TRBJ2-4, with 13 bases that match TRBD2. From germline, CDR1 is SGHAT and CDR2 FQNNGV. The ends lost 1 base at V and 8 bases at J; junction bases unmatched: 11. This CDR3 region has 18 residues. The CDR3 DNA follows: TGTGCCAGCAGCTTAGGAGGGAGGACTAGCGGGGGTCGGGACATTCAGTACTTC. It is translated as CASSLGGRTSGGRDIQYF.

This clonotype was detected only a few times. This rearrangement joins TRBV20-1 to TRBJ2-3; TRBD2 might be the D (5 bases). CDR1 is DFQATT and CDR2 is SNEGSKA in the germline V gene (reference sequence). V was pared by 3 bases and J by 1 base, with 20 bases between. The CDR3 runs to 17 residues. This CDR3 reads CSARSVGGRRRTDTQYF. The CDR3 DNA sequence: TGCAGTGCTAGGTCAGTCGGCGGGCGGCGTCGCACAGATACGCAGTATTTT.